This paragraph reports one T cell receptor (beta chain). A junction boundary mismatches the germline segment, possibly from a read error. TCRdb ran MiXCR on the 5' RACE reads and lists one entry per CDR3 protein. The table has around 43,000 distinct CDR3 sequences, around 18% seen once. This CDR3 spans 15 amino acids. Germline V gene data show CDR1 as SGDLS and CDR2 as YYNGEE. The specimen was naive CD4+ T cells sorted from a lymph node. Documented subset: naive CD4+ T cells, CD4+CD45RA+CD25-. The sequence came from a female donor with breast cancer. The chain uses TRBV9 and TRBJ2-2; 7 bases line up with TRBD1. DNA of the CDR3: TGTGCCAGCAGCGTAGCAGTAGGGGGCCACGGGGAGCGGTTTTTT. Protein sequence: CASSVAVGGHGERFF.